Presented here are 16 T cell receptor beta chains from one specimen sequenced in a study of blood T cell repertoires in COVID-19. The method was immunoSEQ multiplex PCR; TCRdb's version includes in-frame clones alone and lacks a portion of them. The sample holds under 250,000 clones, about 80% seen once. Sequenced material: peripheral blood. These receptors were taken from a man between 50 and 59 years old with active or convalescent COVID-19.

The V and J genes are TRBV4-1 and TRBJ1-2; TRBD1 matches at 7 bases. J lost 8 bases, V lost 3 bases, and 6 bases had no gene match. Per the germline V gene, CDR1 is MGHRA and CDR2 is YSYEKL. This CDR3 region has 13 residues. CDR3 residues: CASSQSGGYGYTF. CDR3 in DNA: TGCGCCAGCAGCCAGTCAGGGGGATACGGCTACACCTTC.

This chain links TRBV4-2 with TRBJ2-2; D uncertain. The V gene lost 3 bases and the J gene lost 7 bases, with 6 bases spanning the gap. Germline V gene data show CDR1 as LGHNA and CDR2 as YNFKEQ. The CDR3 runs to 12 residues. This chain's CDR3 is CASSQSVGELFF. As DNA, the CDR3 is TGTGCCAGCAGCCAGAGTGTCGGGGAGCTGTTTTTT.

This chain links TRBV7-2 with TRBJ2-7; D may be TRBD1 (5 bases). V lost 2 bases and J lost 5, with 13 bases in between. Germline CDR1 reads SGHTA; CDR2 reads FQGNSA. The CDR3 is 14 amino acids. CDR3: CASSLQGGGDEQYF. CDR3 coding DNA: TGTGCCAGCAGCTTACAGGGTGGTGGGGACGAGCAGTACTTC.

The J gene is TRBJ1-1, the V gene TRBV14; the D gene is possibly TRBD1 (6 bases). V lost 0 bases, J lost 4 bases, and 9 bases lay in between. The length of the CDR3 is 14 residues. CDR1 is SGHDN, CDR2 FVKESK, per germline. The DNA for the CDR3 is TGTGCCAGCAGCCAAGAAGGGGGTGGCACTGAAGCTTTCTTT. Its translation is CASSQEGGGTEAFF. The full variable domain, in which reference TRBV14 and TRBJ1-1 provide the parts outside the CDR3, is EAGVTQFPSHSVIEKGQTVTLRCDPISGHDNLYWYRRVMGKEIKFLLHFVKESKQDESGMPNNRFLAERTGGTYSTLKVQPAELEDSGVYFCASSQEGGGTEAFFGQGTRLTVV.

This clone has more than one count but fewer than ten. The chain uses TRBV27 and TRBJ2-7, with TRBD2 matching over 9 bases. The germline gives CDR1 MNHEY, CDR2 SMNVEV (reference sequence). J gave up 2 bases and V 6 bases, and 8 bases lay outside the gene matches. The CDR3 sequence is 15 residues long. The CDR3 DNA sequence: TGTGCCAGCAGGCGGAGCGGGGGGTTTACCTACGAGCAGTACTTC. Translated: CASRRSGGFTYEQYF.

V and J are TRBV3-1 (or the pseudogene TRBV3-2) and TRBJ1-2; D possibly corresponds to TRBD1 (5 bases). Trimming stripped 1 base from V and 4 bases from J, with 10 bases between. The CDR3 length is 14 residues. Germline CDR1 LGHDT, CDR2 YNNKEL (reference sequence). The CDR3 nucleotides read TGTGCCAGCAGCCAAGTGGGGGGGACCTATGGCTACACCTTC. Encoded protein: CASSQVGGTYGYTF.

The rearrangement joins TRBV6-2 or TRBV6-3 to TRBJ1-5; tentative D call: TRBD1 (5 bases). The V end was cut by 0 bases, the J end by 7 bases, with 13 bases between. CDR1 is MNHEY and CDR2 is SVGEGT in the germline V gene. The CDR3 extends over 15 amino acids. The CDR3 loop reads CASSYSSTVKQPQHF. The DNA for the CDR3 is TGTGCCAGCAGTTACTCCTCGACAGTAAAACAGCCCCAGCATTTT.

CDR3 in amino acids: CASRDGTGNYGYTF. CDR3 in DNA: TGTGCCAGCAGGGACGGGACAGGAAACTATGGCTACACCTTC. V and J are TRBV2 and TRBJ1-2; 8 bases line up with TRBD1. Per germline, CDR1 SNHLY and CDR2 FYNNEI. This CDR3 comprises 14 residues. The V gene end was trimmed by 6 bases and the J gene end by 2 bases; junction bases not matched to a gene: 5.

The chain combines TRBV13 with TRBJ2-1; D is unclear. Looked up from germline, CDR1 is PRHDT and CDR2 is FYEKMQ (reference sequence). The CDR3 extends over 14 amino acids. V lost 5 bases, J lost 8 bases, and 16 bases lay in between. The CDR3 is CASSPRGKVDEQFF. CDR3 nucleotide sequence: TGTGCCAGCAGCCCCCGAGGAAAGGTGGATGAGCAGTTCTTC.

This clone was counted a few times. The V gene is TRBV9, the J gene TRBJ2-2; D perhaps matches TRBD2 (5 bases). Germline loops: CDR1 SGDLS, CDR2 YYNGEE. The germline V and J ends were trimmed by 3 bases and 6 bases, with 18 bases remaining between them. CDR3 size: 16 residues. CDR3 bases: TGTGCCAGCAGCGCTGGGCTAGCAGGCGGCGCCGGGGAGCTGTTTTTT. Translation gives CASSAGLAGGAGELFF.

The gene calls are TRBV2 and TRBJ1-5; 8 bases fit TRBD1. The trim removed 7 bases at V and 1 base at J, leaving 6 bases unmatched. The V gene's germline CDR1 is SNHLY and CDR2 FYNNEI. This CDR3 is 15 amino acids long. This chain's CDR3 is CASKRDRLSNQPQHF. The CDR3 DNA reads as TGTGCCAGCAAAAGGGACAGGTTGAGCAATCAGCCCCAGCATTTT.

V gene TRBV11-2 combines with J gene TRBJ1-1; no clear D gene. Trimming took off 0 bases at V and 9 bases at J, with 11 bases between the two ends. Looked up from germline, CDR1 is SGHAT and CDR2 is FQNNGV. The CDR3 sequence is 13 residues long. This CDR3 reads CASSLDWAGKAFF. The CDR3 DNA reads as TGTGCCAGCAGCTTAGATTGGGCAGGCAAAGCTTTCTTT.

This chain joins TRBV15 and TRBJ1-2; D gene unclear. This CDR3 has 15 amino acids. Trimming removed 0 bases at V and 4 bases at J, with 12 bases between. The germline CDR1 and CDR2 sequences are LNHNV and YYDKDF (reference sequence). CDR3 residues: CATSRERVPTYGYTF. The CDR3, as DNA: TGTGCCACCAGCAGAGAGCGGGTTCCTACCTATGGCTACACCTTC.

J is TRBJ1-1 and V is TRBV6-5, with TRBD1 matching over 7 bases. V shed 5 bases and J 1 base; nucleotides not matched to a gene: 4. Germline assignment: CDR1 MNHEY and CDR2 SVGAGI. The CDR3 length is 14 residues. The CDR3 is CASSQQGRNTEAFF. The CDR3 coding sequence is TGTGCCAGCAGTCAACAGGGGAGGAACACTGAAGCTTTCTTT.

The chain combines TRBV27 with TRBJ2-5; no clear D. The CDR3 totals 13 residues. Germline loops: CDR1 MNHEY, CDR2 SMNVEV (reference sequence). V was shortened by 5 bases and J by 0 bases, with 7 bases between the two germline ends. As DNA, the CDR3 is TGTGCCAGCAGTCTCTTGTACCAAGAGACCCAGTACTTC. Translating gives CASSLLYQETQYF.

The chain employs TRBV3-1 (or the pseudogene TRBV3-2) and TRBJ2-5; TRBD2 matches 11 bases. V trimming: 4 bases; J trimming: 5 bases; junction bases outside the gene matches: 9. Germline V gene lookup returns CDR1 LGHDT and CDR2 YNNKEL (reference sequence). The CDR3 has 16 amino acids. In DNA, the CDR3 is TGTGCCAGCAGCCGGTTACTAGCGGGGGTCGGGGAGACCCAGTACTTC. Its protein is CASSRLLAGVGETQYF.